The 14 T cell receptor beta chains given below trace back to one sample, sequenced in a study of a mutant IDH1 vaccine in newly diagnosed glioma. Sequencing was performed with immunoSEQ multiplex PCR; in TCRdb, only in-frame clones are kept and a portion is missing. In the table there are about 34,000 clones, 60% to 85% of which are singletons. Specified time point: baseline, week 1 (first vaccination visit). Treatment: pre-vaccination baseline after standard-of-care therapy. The input for sequencing was peripheral blood mononuclear cells (PBMCs), taken from a glioma patient treated with radiotherapy, temozolomide or both. Receptors were obtained from a man aged 45-65 years with glioma. Some clones in this sample may be carry-over from other donors' samples.

The genes are TRBV10-3 and TRBJ2-1, with D possibly matching TRBD2 (6 bases). CDR3 length equals 14 residues. V shed 5 bases and J shed 7 bases, with 15 bases lying between them. CDR1 and CDR2 (germline): ENHRY, SYGVKD. The CDR3 DNA reads as TGTGCCATCAGTCCGGAGGGCCAAAGGAATGAGCAGTTCTTC. Translation gives CAISPEGQRNEQFF.

The J gene is TRBJ1-2, the V gene TRBV9; 7 positions agree with TRBD1. The CDR3 totals 15 residues. Germline CDR1 and CDR2: SGDLS and YYNGEE. Germline trimming cut 0 bases from V and 8 bases from J; bases unmatched to any gene: 10. CDR3 in DNA: TGTGCCAGCAGCGTAGATGGAACCGGAGGGGGCGGCTACACCTTC. It encodes CASSVDGTGGGGYTF.

The chain joins TRBV6-5 to TRBJ2-7, with D unclear. The CDR3 contains 14 residues. Germline V gene sequence: CDR1 MNHEY, CDR2 SVGAGI. V shed 6 bases and J shed 0 bases, with 12 bases lying between them. As DNA, the CDR3 is TGTGCCAGCAGATCGACTCCCACCTCCTACGAGCAGTACTTC. Translation: CASRSTPTSYEQYF.

This clone was seen more than once but under ten times. This sequence joins TRBV9 and TRBJ1-1; the D is unclear. V was pared by 0 bases and J by 6 bases, with 12 bases between. CDR1 and CDR2 (germline): SGDLS, YYNGEE. There are 14 residues in the CDR3. CDR3 loop: CASSVGIGLAEAFF. The CDR3 DNA reads TGTGCCAGCAGCGTAGGTATAGGGTTGGCTGAAGCTTTCTTT.

The chain links TRBV6-6 to TRBJ1-2; no reliable D call. Germline V gene lookup returns CDR1 MNHNY and CDR2 SVGAGI (reference sequence). The CDR3 is 11 amino acids. V was shortened by 2 bases and J by 8 bases, with 6 bases between the two germline ends. The DNA of the CDR3 is TGTGCCAGCAGTTACGACTCGGGCTACACCTTC. Its protein is CASSYDSGYTF.

The rearrangement links TRBV11-2 to TRBJ2-3, with TRBD2 matching over 7 bases. The CDR3 consists of 17 residues. Trimming removed 4 bases from V and 2 bases from J; junction bases left unmatched: 12. The germline V gene encodes CDR1 SGHAT and CDR2 FQNNGV. The CDR3 region has the DNA TGTGCCAGCAGCTCCCTGGGGGTGAGCGGGGCCACAGATACGCAGTATTTT. Amino acids: CASSSLGVSGATDTQYF.

V is TRBV29-1 and J is TRBJ1-4; D might be TRBD1 (6 bases). The CDR3 contains 15 residues. Trimming stripped 6 bases from V and 4 bases from J, with 18 bases between. Germline CDR1 is SQVTM and CDR2 is ANQGSEA. CDR3 sequence: CSVISRGLGNEKLFF. In DNA form, the CDR3 reads TGCAGCGTCATTTCACGGGGGCTGGGTAATGAAAAACTGTTTTTT. Full variable domain (outside the CDR3, taken from reference TRBV29-1 and TRBJ1-4): SAVISQKPSRDICQRGTSLTIQCQVDSQVTMMFWYRQQPGQSLTLIATANQGSEATYESGFVIDKFPISRPNLTFSTLTVSNMSPEDSSIYLCSVISRGLGNEKLFFGSGTQLSVL.

In DNA, the CDR3 is TGTGCCAGCAGCTTGGGGCCGACAAGCTCCTACGAGCAGTACTTC. It is translated as CASSLGPTSSYEQYF. The V call is TRBV5-6, the J call TRBJ2-7; no clear D. This CDR3 spans 15 amino acids. Germline loops: CDR1 SGHDT, CDR2 YYEEEE. The V end was cut by 0 bases, the J end by 0 bases, with 10 bases between.

The chain carries TRBV6-5 and TRBJ2-2; D not certain. CDR1 is MNHEY, CDR2 SVGAGI, per germline. V lost 10 bases to trimming and J lost 6 bases, with 12 bases between them. The length of the CDR3 is 12 residues. CDR3 sequence reads: CATRNGPGELFF. CDR3 coding DNA: TGTGCCACCCGAAATGGGCCCGGGGAGCTGTTTTTT.

The chain uses TRBV2 and TRBJ2-6; perhaps D is TRBD1 or TRBD2 (6 bases each). Germline assignment: CDR1 SNHLY and CDR2 FYNNEI. The length of the CDR3 is 15 residues. Trimming took off 7 bases at V and 0 bases at J, with 10 bases between the two ends. CDR3 residues: CASNGGLSGANVLTF. The DNA of the CDR3 is TGTGCCAGCAACGGGGGCCTCTCTGGGGCCAACGTCCTGACTTTC.

The chain combines TRBV7-2 with TRBJ2-7, with 8 bases matching TRBD2. Germline lookup yields CDR1 SGHTA and CDR2 FQGNSA. V lost 6 bases to trimming and J lost 7 bases; unmatched junction nucleotides: 11. The CDR3 is made up of 14 amino acids. The CDR3 DNA reads TGTGCCAGCAGTTCCGGACTAGCATTAGGGGAGCAGTACTTC. This codes for CASSSGLALGEQYF.

J is TRBJ2-7 and V is TRBV15; 9 positions agree with TRBD2. Trimming took 0 bases from V and 2 from J; bases not matched to a gene: 2. From germline, CDR1 is LNHNV and CDR2 YYDKDF (reference sequence). This CDR3 has 15 amino acids. In nucleotides, the CDR3 is TGTGCCACCAGCAGAGAGACTAGCGGAACCTACGAGCAGTACTTC. Encoded protein: CATSRETSGTYEQYF.

The V and J genes are TRBV5-8 and TRBJ1-2; D might be TRBD1 (5 bases). Germline assignment: CDR1 SGHTS and CDR2 YDEGEE. Trimming shortened V by 6 bases and J by 2 bases, and 17 bases separated the two germline ends. CDR3 length: 15 amino acids. CDR3: CASTRMETANYGYTF. Written as DNA, the CDR3 is TGTGCCAGCACCAGGATGGAGACAGCAAACTATGGCTACACCTTC.

The V gene is TRBV28, the J gene TRBJ1-1; 8 bases agree with TRBD1. The germline V gene encodes CDR1 MDHEN and CDR2 SYDVKM. V shed 6 bases and J 1 base; nucleotides not matched to a gene: 7. This CDR3 contains 15 residues. DNA for the CDR3: TGTGCCAGCAGCCCCCGGGACAGGTGGAACACTGAAGCTTTCTTT. It specifies CASSPRDRWNTEAFF.